These T cell receptor beta chains were read from a single sample in a study of CD8+ T cells in alopecia areata. The table came from immunoSEQ multiplex PCR; TCRdb's copy has only in-frame clones and leaves some out. Found here are some 25,000 clones, roughly half of them singletons; the top ten hold under 35%. The sequenced sample was NKG2D-high CD8+ T cells sorted from blood. The receptors originated from a human donor with alopecia areata. CDR3s include the opening cysteine and the closing phenylalanine or tryptophan. The order of the fields is D gene, clone size, J gene, V gene, CDR3 DNA, CDR3 protein. The D gene is left open where the match is weak. Only some rows state a clone size, as once, few, many or a class for expanded clones.

>.|.|TRBJ1-2|TRBV4-2
TGTGCCAGCAGCCAAGATACCAGGAAGGGCTATTACTATGGCTACACCTTC
CASSQDTRKGYYYGYTF
>.|few|TRBJ2-5|TRBV28
TGTGCCAGCGCCTCCAGGGTTACCCGACACCAGACCCAGTACTTC
CASASRVTRHQTQYF
>.|.|TRBJ2-3|TRBV5-1
TGCGCCAGCAGCTGGCATCGGGCGGCTGGCACAGATACGCAGTATTTT
CASSWHRAAGTDTQYF
>.|few|TRBJ2-2|TRBV7-3
TGTGCCAGCAGCCTAGACACGACCGGGGAGCTGTTTTTT
CASSLDTTGELFF
>.|.|TRBJ1-1|TRBV11-2
TGTGCCAGCAGCTTTAGGGCTACCGGGACTGAAGCTTTCTTT
CASSFRATGTEAFF
>.|.|TRBJ1-5|TRBV27
TGTGCCAGCAGTCTTTCCCTGAATCAGCCCCAGCATTTT
CASSLSLNQPQHF
>TRBD1|few|TRBJ2-3|TRBV14
TGTGCCAGCAGCACCTTCCCGGGACAGGGGATAGATACGCAGTATTTT
CASSTFPGQGIDTQYF
>.|.|TRBJ2-7|TRBV7-6
TGTGCCAGCAGCTTAGTTCCGGGGGTCACCTACGAGCAGTACTTC
CASSLVPGVTYEQYF
>TRBD2|once|TRBJ2-7|TRBV6-6
TGTGCCAGCACTACTTGGACTAGCGGGATCTACGAGCAGTACTTC
CASTTWTSGIYEQYF
>TRBD1|.|TRBJ1-5|TRBV27
TGTGCCAGCAGTTTTTACCCGATCCGGGACAGTAATCAGCCCCAGCATTTT
CASSFYPIRDSNQPQHF
>.|.|TRBJ2-1|TRBV7-9
TGTGCCAGCAGCTCCAACCCGGGACCTCACAATGAGCAGTTCTTC
CASSSNPGPHNEQFF
>.|.|TRBJ2-1|TRBV27
TGTGCCAGCAGTTCGCCAAACTCCTACAATGAGCAGTTCTTC
CASSSPNSYNEQFF
>TRBD1|.|TRBJ2-5|TRBV7-9
TGTGCCAGCAGCCAAGACAGGGGGCTAGGAGAGACCCAGTACTTC
CASSQDRGLGETQYF
>.|medium-sized|TRBJ2-1|TRBV10-1
TGCGCCAGCAGTGAGTCTTGGGCTGAGGAGCAGTTCTTC
CASSESWAEEQFF
>.|medium-sized|TRBJ2-7|TRBV7-9
TGTGCCAGCCAGCACTACTACGAGCAGTACTTC
CASQHYYEQYF
>.|.|TRBJ1-5|TRBV13
TGTGCCAGCAGCTTAGGGCAGGGGCCCAATCAGCCCCAGCATTTT
CASSLGQGPNQPQHF
>TRBD2|few|TRBJ2-7|TRBV7-9
TGTGCCAGCAGTTCGGGGACTATTCTCTACGAGCAGTACTTC
CASSSGTILYEQYF
>.|.|TRBJ2-7|TRBV2
TGTGCCAGCAGTGAATTGAGGGGAGCAGGTGCCGAGCAGTACTTC
CASSELRGAGAEQYF
>.|few|TRBJ1-5|TRBV15
TGTGCCACCACGGGGGAAGGGAGTCAGCCCCAGCATTTT
CATTGEGSQPQHF
>.|.|TRBJ2-1|TRBV6-1
TGTGCCAGCAGTGATTTTCCGGAGCAGTTCTTC
CASSDFPEQFF
>TRBD2|.|TRBJ2-2|TRBV28
TGTGCCAGCAGTTCACTTCGGTGGGACTGGCCTAGCGGGAACACCGGGGAGCTGTTTTTT
CASSSLRWDWPSGNTGELFF
>TRBD1|.|TRBJ1-5|TRBV10-3
TGTGCCATCAGCGACAGGGGAAATCAGCCCCAGCATTTT
CAISDRGNQPQHF
>.|.|TRBJ2-3|TRBV27
TGTGCCAGCAGTTTCTCGGGGATGACTAGCACAGATACGCAGTATTTT
CASSFSGMTSTDTQYF
>.|.|TRBJ2-7|TRBV13
TGTGCCAGCAGCTTGGGCTCCGGGGGTTCCTACGAGCAGTACTTC
CASSLGSGGSYEQYF
>.|.|TRBJ2-5|TRBV7-6
TGTGCCAGCAGCTTAGCCGTCAGGCCCTACGAGACCCAGTACTTC
CASSLAVRPYETQYF
>.|.|TRBJ2-3|TRBV27
TGTGCCAGCTCCGTGGGGGCCCTGCTATCCGATACGCAGTATTTT
CASSVGALLSDTQYF
>.|.|TRBJ2-1|TRBV19
TGTGCCAGTAGTATAGACTCAGGGAGAGGATACAATGAGCAGTTCTTC
CASSIDSGRGYNEQFF
>TRBD1|few|TRBJ2-5|TRBV9
TGTGCCAGCAGCGCGAGACAGGGAAACCAAGAGACCCAGTACTTC
CASSARQGNQETQYF
>.|.|TRBJ2-7|TRBV7-4
TGTGCCAGCAGCTTTTTTCCTCGGGAAATTGCCTACGAGCAGTACTTC
CASSFFPREIAYEQYF
>TRBD2|once|TRBJ2-3|TRBV10-1
TGCGCCAGCAGTGAACTAGCGGGAGGTGCTAGCACAGATACGCAGTATTTT
CASSELAGGASTDTQYF
>.|.|TRBJ2-1|TRBV6-5
TGTGCCAGCAGTTACGACAAGAGTTTCTACAATGAGCAGTTCTTC
CASSYDKSFYNEQFF
>.|medium-sized|TRBJ2-1|TRBV10-1
TGCGCCAGCAGTGAGTCTGGGCTAGCCTCCTACAATGAGCAGTTCTTC
CASSESGLASYNEQFF
>.|.|TRBJ2-7|TRBV9
TGTGCCAGGCTTTGGGTTTCGCACGAGCAGTACTTC
CARLWVSHEQYF
>TRBD2|few|TRBJ2-7|TRBV13
TGTGCCAGCAGCCTTACTAGCGGGACGGACGAGCAGTACTTC
CASSLTSGTDEQYF
>.|.|TRBJ1-4|TRBV5-1
TGCGCCAGCAGCTTGGGAGGCTGGGAAAATGAAAAACTGTTTTTT
CASSLGGWENEKLFF
>.|few|TRBJ2-5|TRBV9
TGTGCCAGCAGCTCCTTCGGGGTAATGGCGGAGACCCAGTACTTC
CASSSFGVMAETQYF
>TRBD2|.|TRBJ2-3|TRBV7-9
TGTGCCAGCAGCTCTGGACTAGCGGGAAACGCAGATACGCAGTATTTT
CASSSGLAGNADTQYF
>.|.|TRBJ2-5|TRBV4-1
TGCGCCAGCAGCGAAGACTATGAAGAGACCCAGTACTTC
CASSEDYEETQYF
>TRBD1|.|TRBJ2-7|TRBV27
TGTGCCAGCAGTTTTTGGACAGGTCGTATATCCACCCCTCTCGAGCAGTACTTC
CASSFWTGRISTPLEQYF
>TRBD1|.|TRBJ1-2|TRBV15
TGTGCCACCGACGAAAGAGGGACAGCCTATGGCTACACCTTC
CATDERGTAYGYTF
>TRBD2|.|TRBJ2-7|TRBV29-1
TGCAGCGTTGAGGCATCTAGCGGGGGGATTACCTACGAGCAGTACTTC
CSVEASSGGITYEQYF
>.|.|TRBJ2-3|TRBV5-1
TGCGCCAGCAGCCTCAACGAGCCTACCGGAACAGATACGCAGTATTTT
CASSLNEPTGTDTQYF
>TRBD2|.|TRBJ2-5|TRBV9
TGTGCCAGCAGCGTAGGGGCTAGCGGACAAGAGACCCAGTACTTC
CASSVGASGQETQYF
>TRBD1|.|TRBJ2-1|TRBV13
TGTGCCAGCAGCTTTTTACAGGAGGGACAGGGTAAAAATGAGCAGTTCTTC
CASSFLQEGQGKNEQFF
>.|.|TRBJ2-7|TRBV27
TGTGCCAGCAGTCGAGGGAGGGGGGGCTGGGAGCAGTACTTC
CASSRGRGGWEQYF
>.|.|TRBJ2-2|TRBV27
TGTGCCAGCAGTTCTCACAACACCGGGGAGCTGTTTTTT
CASSSHNTGELFF
>TRBD1|.|TRBJ2-7|TRBV14
TGTGCCAGCAGCCAAGTGCGGGGACAGGGGTCCTACGAGCAGTACTTC
CASSQVRGQGSYEQYF
>.|.|TRBJ2-3|TRBV5-6
TGTGCCAGCAGCTTGGGCTTGTCTGGTACGCAGTATTTT
CASSLGLSGTQYF
>TRBD2|.|TRBJ2-3|TRBV4-1
TGCGCCAGCAGCCAATGGGCTAGCGGTGACACAGATACGCAGTATTTT
CASSQWASGDTDTQYF
>TRBD1|.|TRBJ1-3|TRBV7-6
TGTGCCAGCGGTCTTTTTTTACCCGGACAGGCGAGCTCTGGAAACACCATATATTTT
CASGLFLPGQASSGNTIYF
>.|.|TRBJ2-7|TRBV11-3
TGTGCCAGCAGCTTACCAGGGGGAGGTGACGAGCAGTACTTC
CASSLPGGGDEQYF